These 30 T cell receptor beta chains share one sample of origin, sequenced in a study of breast tumors, draining lymph nodes, adjacent tissues. TCRdb called the multiplex PCR reads again in MiXCR, with one record for every CDR3 protein. The sample comprises about 230,000 distinct CDR3 sequences, roughly 30% of which are singletons, and about 1.4% rests with the top ten. The lymph nodes were axillary draining lymph nodes from breast cancer patients. Sequenced: axillary lymph node tissue. Source of these receptors: a female donor with breast cancer. Some clones in this sample may be carry-over from other donors' samples.

This clonotype was counted at least ten times. V is TRBV15 and J is TRBJ2-3; 8 bases match TRBD1. Germline V gene data show CDR1 as LNHNV and CDR2 as YYDKDF (reference sequence). J lost 4 bases, V lost 0 bases, and 12 bases had no gene match. CDR3 length: 18 residues. CDR3 sequence: CATSRDISQGARPDTQYF. CDR3 bases: TGTGCCACCAGCAGAGATATAAGTCAGGGGGCGCGCCCAGATACGCAGTATTTT.

J is TRBJ2-1 and V is TRBV29-1; no reliable D call. Trimming shortened V by 6 bases and J by 5 bases, and 8 bases separated the two germline ends. CDR3 size: 11 residues. Per the germline V gene, CDR1 is SQVTM and CDR2 is ANQGSEA. The CDR3 DNA follows: TGCAGCGTGGATCTCCACAATGAGCAGTTCTTC. Translating gives CSVDLHNEQFF.

Concerning this clonotype: A much larger clone sits a single nucleotide away, making a read error possible. V and J are TRBV10-3 and TRBJ1-1, with 8 bases that match TRBD1. The germline V gene has CDR1 ENHRY and CDR2 SYGVKD. The CDR3 contains 13 residues. DNA for the CDR3: TGTGCCATCAGTGAGCCCAGGGGGCTTGGAGCTCTCTTT. This codes for CAISEPRGLGALF.

This clonotype came up a few times. V gene TRBV18 combines with J gene TRBJ2-4; D gene ambiguous. Germline V gene data show CDR1 as KGHSH and CDR2 as LQKENI. The V end lost 6 bases, the J end lost 3 bases, and 3 bases lay between the germline ends. CDR3 length: 11 amino acids. The CDR3 reads CASSVKNIQYF. The CDR3 nucleotides are TGTGCCAGCTCGGTCAAAAACATTCAGTACTTC.

This clonotype was recorded many times. This chain links TRBV4-1 with TRBJ2-2; a possible D gene is TRBD1 (6 bases). Germline CDR1 reads MGHRA; CDR2 reads YSYEKL. V was clipped by 1 base and J by 7 bases, with 16 bases between them. This CDR3 is 16 amino acids long. The CDR3 DNA reads as TGCGCCAGCAGCCAAGCTCGAACAGGGCTTGGCGGGGAGCTGTTTTTT. Translating gives CASSQARTGLGGELFF.

There are many counts of this clonotype. V and J are TRBV28 and TRBJ2-7, with D perhaps matching TRBD2 (5 bases). The CDR3 extends over 12 amino acids. In germline, CDR1 is MDHEN, CDR2 SYDVKM. V was trimmed by 6 bases and J by 7 bases, leaving 13 bases between them. In DNA form, the CDR3 reads TGTGCCAGCAGCCAGGCCCGGAGGGAGCAGTACTTC. This codes for CASSQARREQYF.

Details on this clonotype: One junction end does not reproduce the germline sequence, and a read error may be involved. The V and J genes are TRBV19 and TRBJ2-1; weak D call: TRBD1 (5 bases). Germline V gives CDR1 LNHDA, CDR2 SQIVND (reference sequence). This CDR3 contains 17 residues. Here the CDR3 DNA reads TGTGCCAGTAGTACCCGCCCGGGCAGGGTGACCTACAATGAGCAGTCCTTC. Its protein product is CASSTRPGRVTYNEQSF.

This clonotype has a count of ten or more. The rearrangement joins TRBV20-1 to TRBJ2-7; maybe TRBD2 (5 bases). The V gene lost 3 bases and the J gene lost 3 bases, with 18 bases spanning the gap. This CDR3 spans 15 amino acids. CDR1 is DFQATT, CDR2 SNEGSKA, per germline (reference sequence). Here the CDR3 DNA reads TGCAGTGCTAGCACCCCGATGAAGCGGAACTACGAGCAGTACTTC. Translation: CSASTPMKRNYEQYF.

For this clonotype: A much larger clone lies one base from this, so it may be a read error. The V gene is TRBV12-3 or TRBV12-4, the J gene TRBJ1-2, with a possible D match to TRBD1 (5 bases). The CDR3 spans 15 residues. V lost 3 bases and J 7 bases, leaving 18 bases between the germline ends. The CDR3, as DNA: TGTGCCAGCAGTTTCTTATTGAGGCAGGGCTCTGGCTACACCTTC. It is translated as CASSFLLRQGSGYTF.

The genes are TRBV20-1 and TRBJ1-2, with TRBD1 as a possible D gene (6 bases). Germline V gene lookup returns CDR1 DFQATT and CDR2 SNEGSKA (reference sequence). The CDR3 is 16 amino acids. Trimming shortened V by 2 bases and J by 0 bases, and 16 bases separated the two germline ends. The DNA for the CDR3 is TGCAGTGCTAGACTGGGGGGGGGCTACCCTAACTATGGCTACACCTTC. This encodes CSARLGGGYPNYGYTF.

This chain uses TRBV7-2 with TRBJ2-7; 7 bases line up with TRBD1. CDR1 is SGHTA and CDR2 is FQGNSA in the germline V gene. The V and J ends lost 5 bases and 6 bases, in that order; junction bases with no gene match: 10. This CDR3 is built from 14 residues. Here the CDR3 DNA reads TGTGCCAGCAGCCTGCTAGGGGGCTACTTCGAGCAGTACTTC. Amino acids: CASSLLGGYFEQYF.

V and J are TRBV24-1 and TRBJ2-5, with TRBD2 identical over 7 bases. J was trimmed by 4 bases and V by 3 bases; bases with no gene match: 10. The CDR3 is made up of 16 amino acids. Germline V lookup: CDR1 KGHDR, CDR2 SFDVKD. CDR3 in amino acids: CATSDPGGGGGETQYF. The CDR3 coding sequence is TGTGCCACCAGTGATCCGGGGGGTGGTGGGGGAGAGACCCAGTACTTC.

This clonotype was observed many times. The rearrangement uses TRBV5-4 and TRBJ2-3; D remains unclear. Deletions cut 4 bases from V and 4 bases from J, with 10 bases between. Germline V gene sequence: CDR1 SGHNT, CDR2 YYREEE (reference sequence). The CDR3 loop spans 13 amino acids. CDR3 nucleotides: TGTGCCAGCAGCCCAGTTAGTGCAGATACGCAGTATTTT. Its translation is CASSPVSADTQYF.

This clonotype was picked up many times. The chain links TRBV18 to TRBJ2-7; TRBD1 might be the D (5 bases). V was pared by 6 bases and J by 4 bases, with 10 bases between. This CDR3 has 12 amino acids. Germline V gene sequence: CDR1 KGHSH, CDR2 LQKENI. The DNA for the CDR3 is TGTGCCAGCTCGATTGACAGATACGAGCAGTACTTC. Translated: CASSIDRYEQYF.

The chain carries TRBV7-3 and TRBJ2-3; unclear D gene. Germline CDR1 and CDR2: SGHTA and FQGTGA. The CDR3 is 12 residues long. Trimming shortened V by 5 bases and J by 11 bases, and 14 bases separated the two germline ends. The CDR3 loop is CASSPMGNEQYF. CDR3 in DNA: TGTGCCAGCAGCCCCATGGGCAATGAGCAGTATTTT.

Concerning this clonotype itself: The junction departs from the called germline gene at one end, perhaps through a read error. The rearrangement uses TRBV28 and TRBJ1-2, with a possible D match to TRBD1 (5 bases). The germline CDR1 and CDR2 sequences are MDHEN and SYDVKM. The CDR3 has 13 amino acids. The CDR3 here is CASSSSSSRGYTF. The CDR3 nucleotides are TGTGCCAGCAGTTCGTCTTCGTCGAGGGGCTACACTTTC.

V gene TRBV7-2 combines with J gene TRBJ2-3, with TRBD2 matching over 9 bases. The CDR3 is made up of 15 amino acids. J was trimmed by 11 bases and V by 2 bases; bases with no gene match: 11. Per germline, CDR1 SGHTA and CDR2 FQGNSA. CDR3 sequence (DNA): TGTGCCAGCAGCTTAATGGCGGGAGGGCCTAATGAGCAGTATTTT. Protein: CASSLMAGGPNEQYF.

The chain recombines TRBV6-2 or TRBV6-3 with TRBJ2-5, with TRBD2 matching over 9 bases. The CDR3 consists of 17 residues. J lost 0 bases, V lost 5 bases, and 10 bases had no gene match. The germline gives CDR1 MNHEY, CDR2 SVGEGT. CDR3 sequence reads: CASSHPPKRGDQETQYF. Written as DNA, the CDR3 is TGTGCCAGCAGTCACCCCCCGAAGCGGGGGGACCAAGAGACCCAGTACTTC.

V is TRBV9 and J is TRBJ1-1; the D gene is possibly TRBD1 (6 bases). From germline, CDR1 is SGDLS and CDR2 YYNGEE. The CDR3 runs to 16 residues. V was cut by 0 bases and J by 5 bases, with 17 bases left in between. CDR3 DNA: TGTGCCAGCAGCGTAGGGGGGCGTTTTGGGGGAACTGAAGCTTTCTTT. Translation: CASSVGGRFGGTEAFF.

This clonotype was counted at least ten times. V and J are TRBV29-1 and TRBJ1-2, with a weak D call TRBD1 (6 bases). In germline, CDR1 is SQVTM, CDR2 ANQGSEA. The CDR3 has 13 amino acids. V was cut by 7 bases and J by 2 bases, with 14 bases left in between. CDR3 DNA sequence: TGCAGCGCCCGTGCGGGGGCAAACTATGGCTACACCTTC. Residues: CSARAGANYGYTF.

This clonotype was picked up many times. The chain links TRBV5-1 to TRBJ2-2, with 10 bases aligning to TRBD2. The germline V gene encodes CDR1 SGHRS and CDR2 YFSETQ. Unmatched junction bases numbered 12, after V lost 3 bases and J lost 7 bases. CDR3 size: 17 residues. CDR3 sequence: CASSSGTASGRIGELFF. The DNA of the CDR3 is TGCGCCAGCAGCTCCGGGACAGCTAGCGGGAGAATCGGGGAGCTGTTTTTT. The variable domain in full, with the rest retrieved from reference TRBV5-1 and TRBJ2-2, is KAGVTQTPRYLIKTRGQQVTLSCSPISGHRSVSWYQQTPGQGLQFLFEYFSETQRNKGNFPGRFSGRQFSNSRSEMNVSTLELGDSALYLCASSSGTASGRIGELFFGEGSRLTVL.

This clonotype was observed at least ten times. The rearrangement uses TRBV5-1 and TRBJ2-6, with D perhaps matching TRBD2 (5 bases). Germline CDR1 reads SGHRS; CDR2 reads YFSETQ. There are 14 residues in the CDR3. Trimming took 4 bases from V and 3 from J, leaving 8 bases between them. The CDR3, as DNA: TGCGCCAGCAGCGAGACTAATGGGGCCAACGTCCTGACTTTC. Encoded protein: CASSETNGANVLTF.

Turning to this clonotype: A read error may account for a junction end that differs from germline. CDR3 loop: CSASSPGKGEKLFF. CDR3 bases: TGCAGTGCTTCTTCTCCCGGGAAAGGGGAAAAATTGTTTTTT. The rearrangement links TRBV20-1 to TRBJ1-4; tentatively, D is TRBD1 (5 bases). The V gene's germline CDR1 is DFQATT and CDR2 SNEGSKA (reference sequence). CDR3 length: 14 residues.

The rearrangement links TRBV30 to TRBJ2-3, with 8 bases aligning to TRBD2. Germline values: CDR1 GTSNPN, CDR2 SVGIG (reference sequence). V dropped 5 bases and J dropped 2; count of bases not matched to a gene: 6. The CDR3 has 14 amino acids. This CDR3 is CAWVRAGVTDTQYF. The CDR3 region has the DNA TGTGCCTGGGTGCGAGCGGGGGTCACAGATACGCAGTATTTT.

This clonotype was recorded many times. The rearrangement uses TRBV29-1 and TRBJ2-7; D remains unclear. The CDR3 runs 11 residues. V lost 3 bases and J lost 4, with 7 bases in between. CDR1 is SQVTM and CDR2 is ANQGSEA in the germline V gene. The DNA of the CDR3 is TGCAGCGTTGAGCGGCAGTACGAGCAGTACTTC. Translation gives CSVERQYEQYF.

The chain joins TRBV6-2 or TRBV6-3 to TRBJ2-1; D unresolved. CDR3 length: 13 amino acids. From germline, CDR1 is MNHEY and CDR2 SVGEGT. V lost 0 bases and J lost 8, with 8 bases in between. CDR3 sequence (DNA): TGTGCCAGCAGTTACTCTCTAAACTATGAGCAGTTCTTC. Translating gives CASSYSLNYEQFF.

This clonotype was counted at least ten times. The chain is built from TRBV5-6 and TRBJ2-1; TRBD2 is a possible D gene (6 bases). Between the trimmed V and J ends, which lost 0 bases and 6 bases, there was a span of 10 bases. Germline lookup yields CDR1 SGHDT and CDR2 YYEEEE. This CDR3 comprises 14 residues. In DNA form, the CDR3 reads TGTGCCAGCAGCTTGGGACTAGGCTCCAATGAGCAGTTCTTC. The encoded protein is CASSLGLGSNEQFF.

This clonotype was counted at least ten times. The V and J genes are TRBV2 and TRBJ2-5; 10 nucleotides agree with TRBD2. J lost 4 bases, V lost 7 bases, and 6 bases had no gene match. Looked up from germline, CDR1 is SNHLY and CDR2 is FYNNEI. The CDR3 is 14 amino acids. CDR3: CASKLLAGVETQYF. DNA of the CDR3: TGTGCCAGCAAGCTGCTAGCGGGAGTAGAGACCCAGTACTTC. The variable domain in full, with the rest retrieved from reference TRBV2 and TRBJ2-5, is EPEVTQTPSHQVTQMGQEVILRCVPISNHLYFYWYRQILGQKVEFLVSFYNNEISEKSEIFDDQFSVERPDGSNFTLKIRSTKLEDSAMYFCASKLLAGVETQYFGPGTRLLVL.

The chain recombines TRBV10-3 with TRBJ2-5; TRBD2 agrees at 16 bases. The germline CDR1 and CDR2 sequences are ENHRY and SYGVKD. With V trimmed by 7 bases and J by 0 bases, 14 bases remained unmatched. The length of the CDR3 is 20 residues. CDR3 residues: CAIKNPGLAGGPGNQETQYF. Written as DNA, the CDR3 is TGTGCCATCAAGAATCCGGGACTAGCGGGAGGGCCAGGGAACCAAGAGACCCAGTACTTC.

This clonotype was seen ten or more times. This sequence joins TRBV5-1 and TRBJ2-5; 9 positions agree with TRBD2. V lost 0 bases, J lost 5 bases, and 5 bases stayed unmatched. CDR1 is SGHRS, CDR2 YFSETQ, per germline. The CDR3 is 15 amino acids. This chain's CDR3 is CASSLVAGGVETQYF. DNA of the CDR3: TGCGCCAGCAGCTTGGTTGCGGGAGGGGTCGAGACCCAGTACTTC.